This T cell receptor beta chain was captured in a study of blood T cells in healthy people across ages. Overall study findings and caveats: What prevented conclusive comparison of naive and antigen-experienced cells was that PBMCs were unsorted.

Sample-barcoded 5' priming and a J-beta primer mix drove a second PCR of about 6 to 12 cycles. TCRdb analysed the 5' RACE reads with MiXCR anew, one entry per CDR3 protein. The sample carries hundreds of thousands of distinct CDR3 sequences, roughly a quarter recorded once. With 0 bases clipped from V and 4 bases from J, the junction kept 9 bases outside the gene matches. From germline, CDR1 is DFQATT and CDR2 SNEGSKA (reference sequence). This CDR3 region has 17 residues. This clonotype occurred a few times. Its antigen is not known. Separately, the same data were catalogued under a study of T cells of mothers and their children. Per that study: The extracted RNA was employed in its entirety for cDNA synthesis, at around 1.4 ug per 15 ul.

The genes are TRBV20-1 and TRBJ2-3, with TRBD2 matching 11 bases. The sequence was collected from a boy between 2 and 10 years old in good health. The sample taken for sequencing was blood. This CDR3 is CSARDPGTSGRPDTQYF. CDR3 sequence (DNA): TGCAGTGCTAGAGATCCCGGAACTAGCGGGAGACCAGATACGCAGTATTTT.